These 28 T cell receptor beta chains share one sample of origin, sequenced in a study of OX40 agonist ivuxolimab in advanced cancers. The protocol was immunoSEQ multiplex PCR, while the TCRdb copy is restricted to in-frame clones and leaves out a portion. The sample has roughly 15,000 clones; roughly 86% are singletons. Sample: CD4+ or CD8+ T cells sorted from blood, taken in a trial of the OX40 agonist ivuxolimab. Every receptor here comes from an adult with an advanced solid tumor such as melanoma, head and neck, liver or kidney cancer.

The chain employs TRBV9 and TRBJ2-1; no reliable D call. The CDR3 is 16 residues long. From germline, CDR1 is SGDLS and CDR2 YYNGEE. Trimming left V 0 bases short and J 0 bases short, with 10 bases between. The CDR3 spells CASSVGVAVSYNEQFF. CDR3 coding DNA: TGTGCCAGCAGCGTAGGGGTGGCGGTCTCCTACAATGAGCAGTTCTTC.

V gene TRBV18 combines with J gene TRBJ2-7; 7 bases map to TRBD1. From germline, CDR1 is KGHSH and CDR2 LQKENI. Trimming removed 2 bases from V and 3 bases from J; junction bases left unmatched: 4. This CDR3 has 14 amino acids. CDR3 residues: CASSPGTVLYEQYF. The CDR3, as DNA: TGTGCCAGCTCACCAGGGACAGTGCTCTACGAGCAGTACTTC.

The rearrangement links TRBV14 to TRBJ2-7; D is tentatively TRBD1 or TRBD2 (5 bases each). Trimming cost V 8 bases and J 1 base, with 9 bases left between them. The CDR3 is 12 residues long. The germline V gene encodes CDR1 SGHDN and CDR2 FVKESK. The CDR3 DNA sequence: TGTGCCAGCGGGGACGCTTCCTACGAGCAGTACTTC. Translated, it gives CASGDASYEQYF.

The chain has TRBV5-6 and TRBJ2-1; 9 nucleotides match TRBD1. The CDR3 has 15 amino acids. J was trimmed by 6 bases and V by 0 bases; bases with no gene match: 4. CDR1 SGHDT and CDR2 YYEEEE come from the germline V gene. The CDR3 bases are TGTGCCAGCAGCTTGGGGGACAGGGACCCCAATGAGCAGTTCTTC. Protein sequence: CASSLGDRDPNEQFF.

The chain combines TRBV5-8 with TRBJ2-1; weak D call: TRBD2 (5 bases). CDR3 size: 15 residues. Trimming stripped 0 bases from V and 0 bases from J, with 7 bases between. CDR1 SGHTS and CDR2 YDEGEE come from the germline V gene. The CDR3 sequence: CASSLGLSSYNEQFF. CDR3 bases: TGTGCCAGCAGCTTGGGACTAAGCTCCTACAATGAGCAGTTCTTC.

The rearrangement joins TRBV6-1 to TRBJ1-5, with no clear D. Germline loops: CDR1 MNHNS, CDR2 SASEGT. V was clipped by 7 bases and J by 9 bases, with 19 bases between them. This CDR3 region has 14 residues. The DNA for the CDR3 is TGTGCCAGCAACGTCAATAGGGTTCAAGGGCCCCAGCATTTT. Translated: CASNVNRVQGPQHF.

The genes are TRBV7-3 and TRBJ2-1, with 10 bases that match TRBD2. Germline-derived CDR1 and CDR2 are SGHTA and FQGTGA. This CDR3 contains 20 residues. Unmatched junction bases numbered 16, after V lost 5 bases and J lost 0 bases. Written as DNA, the CDR3 is TGTGCCAGCAGCCCTCTAGGGGGTAGCGGGAGGCCGAGCTCCTACAATGAGCAGTTCTTC. As protein: CASSPLGGSGRPSSYNEQFF.

This chain uses TRBV14 with TRBJ2-5, with D perhaps TRBD1 (5 bases). The CDR3 totals 13 residues. The V and J ends lost 6 bases and 4 bases respectively, with 12 bases between them. Germline-derived CDR1 and CDR2 are SGHDN and FVKESK. CDR3 DNA: TGTGCCAGCAGTACCTTAGGGGCAGAGACCCAGTACTTC. Translating it yields CASSTLGAETQYF.

In this sample, this clone turned up a few times. This chain links TRBV19 with TRBJ2-1; either TRBD1 or TRBD2 may fit D (5 bases each). The CDR3 totals 14 residues. The germline V gene has CDR1 LNHDA and CDR2 SQIVND (reference sequence). Between the trimmed V and J ends, which lost 5 bases and 5 bases, there was a span of 13 bases. The CDR3 reads CASSVRPGHNEQFF. The CDR3 DNA reads TGTGCCAGTAGTGTTCGGCCGGGACACAATGAGCAGTTCTTC.

V and J are TRBV2 and TRBJ2-5; D unclear. The CDR3 consists of 16 residues. Germline CDR1 is SNHLY and CDR2 is FYNNEI. Trimming removed 6 bases from V and 2 bases from J, with 19 bases in between. The CDR3 DNA follows: TGTGCCAGCAGCTCAAGACGGAGCCCGATTCAAGAGACCCAGTACTTC. As protein: CASSSRRSPIQETQYF.

The chain recombines TRBV2 with TRBJ2-6; TRBD1 matches 8 bases. CDR1 is SNHLY and CDR2 is FYNNEI in the germline V gene. The CDR3 is made up of 17 amino acids. V shed 6 bases and J 3 bases; nucleotides not matched to a gene: 10. CDR3 in DNA: TGTGCCAGCAGCAGCGGACAGGGAACGGATGGGGCCAACGTCCTGACTTTC. Encoded protein: CASSSGQGTDGANVLTF. Together with reference TRBV2 and TRBJ2-6, the CDR3 gives the full variable domain: EPEVTQTPSHQVTQMGQEVILRCVPISNHLYFYWYRQILGQKVEFLVSFYNNEISEKSEIFDDQFSVERPDGSNFTLKIRSTKLEDSAMYFCASSSGQGTDGANVLTFGAGSRLTVL.

This clone showed up just once. The rearrangement uses TRBV15 and TRBJ2-7; the D gene could be TRBD1 or TRBD2 (5 bases each). Germline V gene sequence: CDR1 LNHNV, CDR2 YYDKDF (reference sequence). Trimming took off 1 base at V and 1 base at J, with 11 bases between the two ends. This CDR3 region has 15 residues. CDR3 DNA: TGTGCCACCAGCAGAGCCGGGACCCAATCCTACGAGCAGTACTTC. Its protein product is CATSRAGTQSYEQYF.

The gene calls are TRBV4-2 and TRBJ2-5, with a possible D match to TRBD2 (5 bases). Germline V gives CDR1 LGHNA, CDR2 YNFKEQ. The CDR3 is made up of 13 amino acids. Trimming stripped 5 bases from V and 9 bases from J, with 16 bases between. The CDR3 bases are TGTGCCAGCAGCTTGAATCCCCACGGGGCCCAGTACTTC. Translation gives CASSLNPHGAQYF.

This rearrangement joins TRBV11-2 to TRBJ2-3; 9 nucleotides align to TRBD2. This CDR3 region has 17 residues. From germline, CDR1 is SGHAT and CDR2 FQNNGV. Trimming removed 2 bases from V and 0 bases from J; junction bases left unmatched: 6. Here the CDR3 DNA reads TGTGCCAGCAGCTTACAGCTAGCGGGATCTAGCACAGATACGCAGTATTTT. It encodes CASSLQLAGSSTDTQYF.

The rearrangement links TRBV28 to TRBJ1-6; D uncertain. The CDR3 spans 12 residues. Germline CDR1 and CDR2: MDHEN and SYDVKM. Trimming cost V 4 bases and J 7 bases, with 5 bases left between them. As DNA, the CDR3 is TGTGCCAGCAGTTCCCGGAATTCACCCCTCCACTTT. It encodes CASSSRNSPLHF.

This sequence joins TRBV2 and TRBJ1-1; 7 nucleotides align to TRBD1. The CDR3 spans 12 residues. Germline V gene data show CDR1 as SNHLY and CDR2 as FYNNEI. The V and J ends lost 8 bases and 4 bases, in that order; junction bases with no gene match: 4. The CDR3 spells CASRQGPTEAFF. CDR3 in DNA: TGTGCCAGCCGACAGGGCCCCACTGAAGCTTTCTTT.

The chain employs TRBV10-3 and TRBJ2-5, with TRBD1 identical over 10 bases. Germline CDR1 and CDR2: ENHRY and SYGVKD. V gave up 6 bases and J gave up 3 bases; unmatched junction bases: 7. The CDR3 sequence is 15 residues long. The CDR3 DNA sequence: TGTGCCATCAGGACAGGGGGCCCAGAAAAAGAGACCCAGTACTTC. Its protein product is CAIRTGGPEKETQYF.

The V gene is TRBV11-2, the J gene TRBJ2-1, with 8 bases identical to TRBD2. Germline CDR1 and CDR2: SGHAT and FQNNGV. The length of the CDR3 is 17 residues. The V segment lost 3 bases and the J segment 4 bases; nucleotides outside the gene matches: 11. CDR3 DNA sequence: TGTGCCAGCAGCTTTTCTTCCGGGACTAGATCTTACAATGAGCAGTTCTTC. Protein sequence: CASSFSSGTRSYNEQFF.

V usage is TRBV28 and J usage is TRBJ1-5; D possibly corresponds to TRBD1 (6 bases). The germline gives CDR1 MDHEN, CDR2 SYDVKM. Trimming took off 3 bases at V and 7 bases at J, with 13 bases between the two ends. The CDR3 is 14 residues long. The CDR3 DNA sequence: TGTGCCAGCAGTTTGTCAGGGGCAGGACAGCCCCAGCATTTT. Its protein product is CASSLSGAGQPQHF.

V is TRBV19 and J is TRBJ2-4; TRBD1 agrees at 9 bases. The CDR3 has 16 amino acids. Trimming at V came to 2 bases and at J to 1 base, leaving 3 bases not matched to a gene. CDR1 and CDR2 (germline): LNHDA, SQIVND (reference sequence). The CDR3 sequence: CASSIQDRGAKNIQYF. Written as DNA, the CDR3 is TGTGCCAGTAGTATACAAGACAGGGGGGCCAAAAACATTCAGTACTTC.

The J gene is TRBJ1-2, the V gene TRBV7-8; D remains ambiguous. Trimming shortened V by 3 bases and J by 4 bases, and 15 bases separated the two germline ends. The CDR3 is made up of 15 amino acids. In germline, CDR1 is SGHVS, CDR2 FQNEAQ. In DNA, the CDR3 is TGTGCCAGCAGCTTTAGACGAACCGGATCCTATGGCTACACCTTC. This encodes CASSFRRTGSYGYTF.

This chain uses TRBV5-5 with TRBJ1-5; D may be TRBD1 (6 bases). Trimming took off 1 base at V and 7 bases at J, with 12 bases between the two ends. This CDR3 comprises 14 residues. The germline V gene encodes CDR1 SGHKS and CDR2 YYEKEE (reference sequence). CDR3 sequence reads: CASSLYRASQPQHF. The CDR3 DNA sequence: TGTGCCAGCAGCTTGTACAGGGCGAGCCAGCCCCAGCATTTT.

The rearrangement links TRBV11-2 to TRBJ2-2; perhaps TRBD2 as D (5 bases). Germline CDR1 and CDR2: SGHAT and FQNNGV. V was shortened by 5 bases and J by 4 bases, with 14 bases between the two germline ends. The CDR3 contains 15 residues. The CDR3, as DNA: TGTGCCAGCAGCACCCGGGAATGGGGCACCGGGGAGCTGTTTTTT. It translates to CASSTREWGTGELFF.

This clone was counted only a few times. The genes are TRBV6-1 and TRBJ1-6; tentative D call: TRBD1 (5 bases). The CDR3 extends over 15 amino acids. Between the trimmed V and J ends, which lost 2 bases and 7 bases, there was a span of 12 bases. Germline lookup yields CDR1 MNHNS and CDR2 SASEGT. The CDR3 sequence is CASSESGRRNSPLHF. As DNA, the CDR3 is TGTGCCAGCAGTGAATCGGGACGAAGAAATTCACCCCTCCACTTT.

The CDR3 DNA is TGTGCCTGGACCCACCGGGACAGGGGGAACGAGCAGTACTTC. Amino acids: CAWTHRDRGNEQYF. V is TRBV30 and J is TRBJ2-7, with 11 bases lining up with TRBD1. V was pared by 4 bases and J by 5 bases, with 7 bases of the junction left unmatched. The germline CDR1 and CDR2 sequences are GTSNPN and SVGIG (reference sequence). CDR3 length: 14 residues.

This clone came up once. The rearrangement uses TRBV5-5 and TRBJ2-5, with D perhaps TRBD2 (7 bases). Germline assignment: CDR1 SGHKS and CDR2 YYEKEE (reference sequence). The V end lost 0 bases, the J end lost 4 bases, and 13 bases lay between the germline ends. This CDR3 is 15 amino acids long. CDR3 sequence reads: CASSLEGLGGETQYF. For the CDR3, the DNA is TGTGCCAGCAGCTTGGAAGGACTAGGGGGAGAGACCCAGTACTTC.

About this clone itself: The junction departs from germline at one end; a sequencing error may be responsible. The chain uses TRBV7-7 and TRBJ2-7; possibly TRBD1 for D (6 bases). The germline gives CDR1 SSHAT, CDR2 FNYEAQ (reference sequence). This CDR3 has 15 amino acids. The CDR3 loop is CASSLGQDSSSEQYF. CDR3 DNA sequence: TGTGCCAGCAGCTTAGGACAGGACAGCTCCTCCGAGCAGTACTTC.

The chain recombines TRBV6-6 with TRBJ1-5, with a weak D call TRBD1 (6 bases). Trimming shortened V by 6 bases and J by 0 bases, and 12 bases separated the two germline ends. The CDR3 covers 15 residues. The germline CDR1 and CDR2 sequences are MNHNY and SVGAGI (reference sequence). CDR3 sequence: CASRPLDSSNQPQHF. The DNA for the CDR3 is TGTGCCAGCAGGCCCCTGGACAGTAGCAATCAGCCCCAGCATTTT.